The sample holds one count of the clone carrying this T cell receptor (beta chain). The data derive from a study of shared clonotypes between healthy human individuals. TCRdb's copy holds only in-frame clones and misses some; the assay was immunoSEQ multiplex PCR. In the table there are more than 2 million clones, just over 90% of which are singletons. CD45RO-negative, CCR7-positively selected cells formed the naive CD8 fraction, excluding terminally differentiated effector memory CD45RA+ cells. This CDR3 is built from 13 residues. The germline V and J ends were trimmed by 3 bases and 3 bases, with 9 bases remaining between them. The germline V gene encodes CDR1 SGHDN and CDR2 FVKESK.

The chain uses TRBV14 and TRBJ2-7; D is undetermined. The sequenced sample was naive CD8+ T cells from PBMCs. The clonotype comes from a young man in good health. Some clones in this sample may be carry-over from other donors' samples. The CDR3 loop is CASSHGRIYEQYF. The CDR3 region has the DNA TGTGCCAGCAGCCATGGCAGGATCTACGAGCAGTACTTC.